This is a list of T cell receptor beta chains from one sample in a study of T-cell memory formation after mild COVID-19. One entry per CDR3 protein, called by TCRdb with MiXCR from the 5' RACE reads. The table lists roughly 130,000 distinct CDR3 sequences, about 6.5% of them singletons. Input material: PBMCs or a T cell subset sorted from them (not recorded which). Every receptor here comes from an adult woman who had mild COVID-19 (a few samples of this study predate the infection). Cell type and time point are not known. The CDR3 runs from the conserved cysteine through the conserved F or W. D genes are given only for firm matches. The size field is filled for only some rows; it gives once, few, many or a size class.

CASSVGLNTGELFF,TGTGCCAGCAGCGTAGGCTTAAACACCGGGGAGCTGTTTTTT,-,-,TRBV9,TRBJ2-2
CASSFSRNTEAFF,TGTGCCAGCAGCTTTTCACGTAACACTGAAGCTTTCTTT,many,-,TRBV7-6,TRBJ1-1
CASSLRSGNTGELFF,TGTGCCAGCAGCTTACGAAGCGGAAACACCGGGGAGCTGTTTTTT,few,-,TRBV11-3,TRBJ2-2
CASISQGTTGELFF,TGTGCCAGCATCTCACAGGGGACCACCGGGGAGCTGTTTTTT,many,TRBD1,TRBV7-2,TRBJ2-2
CASGSALTAATGELFF,TGTGCTAGTGGTTCGGCGCTGACAGCGGCCACCGGGGAGCTGTTTTTT,many,-,TRBV12-5,TRBJ2-2
CASSLGQENTEAFF,TGCGCCAGCAGCTTGGGTCAGGAGAACACTGAAGCTTTCTTT,few,-,TRBV5-1,TRBJ1-1
CASSERGTGNDGYTF,TGTGCCAGCAGCGAAAGAGGGACAGGGAACGATGGCTACACCTTC,few,TRBD1,TRBV6-2/TRBV6-3,TRBJ1-2
CASSRPQGRTEAFF,TGTGCCAGCAGCCGACCCCAGGGTCGCACTGAAGCTTTCTTT,-,-,TRBV12-3/TRBV12-4,TRBJ1-1
CASSRLRADEKLFF,TGTGCCAGCAGCCGCCTCAGGGCGGACGAAAAACTGTTTTTT,many,-,TRBV6-5,TRBJ1-4
CASKGWLGQETQYF,TGTGCCAGCAAGGGCTGGTTAGGCCAAGAGACCCAGTACTTC,-,-,TRBV27,TRBJ2-5
CASRGDSNQPQHF,TGCGCCAGCAGAGGGGATAGCAATCAGCCCCAGCATTTT,-,-,TRBV5-1,TRBJ1-5
CASSDPAGGRKEQFF,TGTGCCAGCAGTGACCCAGCGGGGGGGCGGAAAGAGCAGTTCTTC,few,TRBD2,TRBV2,TRBJ2-1
CASSLTPVDTQYF,TGTGCCAGCAGTCTAACCCCGGTGGATACGCAGTATTTT,many,-,TRBV9,TRBJ2-3
CASRGMSTDTQYF,TGTGCCAGTAGGGGGATGAGCACAGATACGCAGTATTTT,-,-,TRBV12-3/TRBV12-4,TRBJ2-3
CAHAPQGTQPQHF,TGTGCCCACGCGCCACAGGGAACCCAGCCCCAGCATTTT,many,-,TRBV6-2/TRBV6-3,TRBJ1-5
CSYDNRGTDTQYF,TGCAGCTACGACAACAGGGGCACAGATACGCAGTATTTT,few,-,TRBV20-1,TRBJ2-3
CASSLGSYEQYF,TGTGCCAGCAGCCTCGGCAGTTACGAGCAGTACTTC,many,-,TRBV11-2,TRBJ2-7
CASSYSGRRRLDTEAFF,TGTGCCAGCAGTTACTCCGGACGCCGTCGGTTGGACACTGAAGCTTTCTTT,-,-,TRBV6-5,TRBJ1-1
CASSVVGVGYNEQFF,TGTGCCAGCAGCGTAGTAGGTGTGGGCTACAATGAGCAGTTCTTC,many,-,TRBV9,TRBJ2-1
CASSHRGGELFF,TGTGCCAGCAGTCACAGGGGCGGGGAGCTGTTTTTT,-,TRBD1,TRBV3-1,TRBJ2-2
CASRAGSPVTETQYF,TGCGCCAGCAGGGCGGGAAGCCCTGTCACGGAGACCCAGTACTTC,-,-,TRBV5-1,TRBJ2-5
CSARVERGRHSPLHF,TGCAGTGCTAGAGTCGAGAGAGGACGCCATTCACCCCTCCACTTT,few,-,TRBV20-1,TRBJ1-6
CASSLGLYGEQYF,TGTGCCAGCAGCTTGGGACTTTATGGCGAGCAGTACTTC,many,-,TRBV5-5,TRBJ2-7
CASSWSGGNQETQYF,TGTGCCAGCAGTTGGTCGGGGGGAAACCAAGAGACCCAGTACTTC,many,TRBD2,TRBV12-3/TRBV12-4,TRBJ2-5
CASSSSHKGLEQFF,TGTGCCAGCAGCTCTTCCCACAAGGGGTTGGAGCAGTTCTTC,-,-,TRBV7-2,TRBJ2-1
CASSLGTGKNSPLHF,TGCGCCAGCAGCTTGGGGACAGGGAAAAATTCACCCCTCCACTTT,many,TRBD1,TRBV5-1,TRBJ1-6
CASSLYPGNLPRRGQGVFGELFF,TGTGCCAGCAGCTTGTATCCTGGAAACCTCCCCCGCCGCGGACAGGGTGTTTTCGGGGAGCTGTTTTTT,-,TRBD1,TRBV7-9,TRBJ2-2
CASSPSGGGYNEQFF,TGCGCCAGCAGCCCTAGCGGGGGCGGCTACAATGAGCAGTTCTTC,many,TRBD2,TRBV4-1,TRBJ2-1
CASSLSGSRNNEQFF,TGTGCCAGCAGCCTAAGCGGGAGCCGTAACAATGAGCAGTTCTTC,-,TRBD2,TRBV12-3/TRBV12-4,TRBJ2-1